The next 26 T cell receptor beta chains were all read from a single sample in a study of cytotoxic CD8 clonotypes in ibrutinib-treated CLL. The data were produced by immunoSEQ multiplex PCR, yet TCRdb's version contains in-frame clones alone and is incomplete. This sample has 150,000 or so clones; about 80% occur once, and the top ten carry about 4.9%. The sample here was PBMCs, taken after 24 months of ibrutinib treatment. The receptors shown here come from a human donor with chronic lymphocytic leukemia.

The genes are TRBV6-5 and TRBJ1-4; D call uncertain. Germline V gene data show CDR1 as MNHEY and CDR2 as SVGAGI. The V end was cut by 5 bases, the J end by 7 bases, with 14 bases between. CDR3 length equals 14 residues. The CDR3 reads CASSAGAGREKLFF. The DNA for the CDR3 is TGTGCCAGCAGTGCCGGAGCGGGCCGTGAAAAACTGTTTTTT.

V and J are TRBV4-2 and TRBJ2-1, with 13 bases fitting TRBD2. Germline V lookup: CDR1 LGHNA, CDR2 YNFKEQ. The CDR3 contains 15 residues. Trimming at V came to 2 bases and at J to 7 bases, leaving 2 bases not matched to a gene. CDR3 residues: CASSQILAGGNEQFF. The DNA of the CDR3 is TGTGCCAGCAGCCAAATACTAGCGGGAGGGAATGAGCAGTTCTTC.

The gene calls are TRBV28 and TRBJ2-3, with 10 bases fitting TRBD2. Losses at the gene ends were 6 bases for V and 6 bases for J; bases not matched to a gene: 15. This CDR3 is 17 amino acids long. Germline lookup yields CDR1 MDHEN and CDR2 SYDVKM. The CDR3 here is CASSWGTASGRYDTQYF. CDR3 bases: TGTGCCAGCAGCTGGGGGACAGCTAGCGGGAGATATGATACGCAGTATTTT.

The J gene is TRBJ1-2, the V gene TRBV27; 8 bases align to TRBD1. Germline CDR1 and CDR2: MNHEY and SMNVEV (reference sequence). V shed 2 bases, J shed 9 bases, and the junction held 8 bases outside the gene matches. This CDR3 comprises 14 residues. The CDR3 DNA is TGTGCCAGCAGTTTACAAGGGCAGGGGGCCCGCTACACCTTC. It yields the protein CASSLQGQGARYTF.

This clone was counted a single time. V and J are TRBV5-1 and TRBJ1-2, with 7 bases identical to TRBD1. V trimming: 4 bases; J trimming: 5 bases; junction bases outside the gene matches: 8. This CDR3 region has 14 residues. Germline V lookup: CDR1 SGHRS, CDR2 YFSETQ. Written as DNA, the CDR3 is TGCGCCAGCAGCCGAGAGGGGGCTGGATATGGCTACACCTTC. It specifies CASSREGAGYGYTF.

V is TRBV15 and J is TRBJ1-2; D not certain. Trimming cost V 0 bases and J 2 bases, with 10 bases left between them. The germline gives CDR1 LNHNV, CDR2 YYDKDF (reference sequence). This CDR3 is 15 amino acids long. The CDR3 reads CATSRDLSVNYGYTF. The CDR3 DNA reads TGTGCCACCAGCAGAGATTTAAGCGTAAACTATGGCTACACCTTC.

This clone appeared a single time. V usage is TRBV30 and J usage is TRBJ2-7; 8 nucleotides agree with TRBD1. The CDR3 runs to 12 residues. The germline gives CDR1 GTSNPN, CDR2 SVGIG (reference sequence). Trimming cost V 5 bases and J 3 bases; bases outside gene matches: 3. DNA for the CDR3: TGTGCCTGGGGACAGGGATACTACGAGCAGTACTTC. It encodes CAWGQGYYEQYF.

The CDR3 spells CASSQPPAEAFF. CDR3 bases: TGCGCCAGCAGCCAACCTCCCGCTGAAGCTTTCTTT. V gene TRBV4-1 combines with J gene TRBJ1-1; D ambiguous. The CDR3 has 12 residues. CDR1 and CDR2 from the germline V gene are MGHRA and YSYEKL. V was cut by 2 bases and J by 6 bases, with 7 bases left in between.

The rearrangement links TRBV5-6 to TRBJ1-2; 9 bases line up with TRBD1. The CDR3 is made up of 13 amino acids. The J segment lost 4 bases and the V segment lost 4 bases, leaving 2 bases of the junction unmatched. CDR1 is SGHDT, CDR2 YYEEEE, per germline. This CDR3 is CASSLDRGYGYTF. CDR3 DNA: TGTGCCAGCAGCCTGGACAGGGGCTATGGCTACACCTTC.

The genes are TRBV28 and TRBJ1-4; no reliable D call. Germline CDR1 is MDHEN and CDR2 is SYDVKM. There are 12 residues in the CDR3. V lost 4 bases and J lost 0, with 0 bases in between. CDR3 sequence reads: CASSSTNEKLFF. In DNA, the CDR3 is TGTGCCAGCAGTTCAACTAATGAAAAACTGTTTTTT.

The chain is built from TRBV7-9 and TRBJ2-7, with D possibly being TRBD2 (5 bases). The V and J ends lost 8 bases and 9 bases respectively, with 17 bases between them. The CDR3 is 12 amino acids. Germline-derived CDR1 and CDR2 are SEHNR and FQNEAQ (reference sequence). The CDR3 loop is CASLIEGYLQYF. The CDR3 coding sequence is TGTGCCAGCCTTATTGAGGGCTATTTGCAGTACTTC.

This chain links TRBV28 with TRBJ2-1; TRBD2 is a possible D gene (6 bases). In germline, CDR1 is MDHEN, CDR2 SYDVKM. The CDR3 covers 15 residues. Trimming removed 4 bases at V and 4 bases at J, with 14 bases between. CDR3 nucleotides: TGTGCCAGCAGTTCCCCGGCGGGGCTATACAATGAGCAGTTCTTC. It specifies CASSSPAGLYNEQFF.

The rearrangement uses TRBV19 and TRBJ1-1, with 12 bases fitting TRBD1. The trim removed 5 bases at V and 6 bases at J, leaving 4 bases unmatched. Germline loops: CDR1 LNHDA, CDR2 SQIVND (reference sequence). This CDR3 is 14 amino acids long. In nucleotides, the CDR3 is TGTGCCAGTAGTCGGGACAGGGGGCAAGCTGAAGCTTTCTTT. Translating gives CASSRDRGQAEAFF.

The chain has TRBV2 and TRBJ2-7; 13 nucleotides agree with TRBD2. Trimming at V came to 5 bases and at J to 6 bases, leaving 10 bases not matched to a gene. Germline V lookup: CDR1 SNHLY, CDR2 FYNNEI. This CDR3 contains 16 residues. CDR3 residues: CASSKPGLAGEFEQYF. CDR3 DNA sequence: TGTGCCAGCAGTAAACCCGGACTAGCGGGAGAGTTCGAGCAGTACTTC.

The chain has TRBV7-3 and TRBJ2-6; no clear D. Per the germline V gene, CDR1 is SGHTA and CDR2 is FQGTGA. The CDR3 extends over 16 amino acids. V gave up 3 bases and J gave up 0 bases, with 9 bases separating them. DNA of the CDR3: TGTGCCAGCAGCTTTGGTCGAAACTCTGGGGCCAACGTCCTGACTTTC. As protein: CASSFGRNSGANVLTF.

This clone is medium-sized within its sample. The CDR3 spells CASTRLAGSGEQFF. CDR3 in DNA: TGTGCCAGCACCAGACTAGCGGGGTCGGGAGAGCAGTTCTTC. The genes are TRBV27 and TRBJ2-1; 11 bases match TRBD2. With V trimmed by 7 bases and J by 10 bases, 9 bases remained unmatched. This CDR3 comprises 14 residues. The germline CDR1 and CDR2 sequences are MNHEY and SMNVEV (reference sequence).

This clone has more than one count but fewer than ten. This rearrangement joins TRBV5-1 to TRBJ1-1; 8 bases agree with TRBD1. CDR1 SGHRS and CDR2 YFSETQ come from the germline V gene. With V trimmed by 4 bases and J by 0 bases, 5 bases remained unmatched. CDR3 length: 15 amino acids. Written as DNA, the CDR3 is TGCGCCAGCAGCACCTGGACAGGGATGAACACTGAAGCTTTCTTT. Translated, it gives CASSTWTGMNTEAFF.

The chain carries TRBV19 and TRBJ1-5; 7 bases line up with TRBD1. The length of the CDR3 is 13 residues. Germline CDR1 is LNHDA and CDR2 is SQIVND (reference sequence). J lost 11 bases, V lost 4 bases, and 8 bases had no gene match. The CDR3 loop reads CASSTRDSPAQHF. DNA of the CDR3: TGTGCCAGTAGTACCCGGGACAGCCCGGCCCAGCATTTT.

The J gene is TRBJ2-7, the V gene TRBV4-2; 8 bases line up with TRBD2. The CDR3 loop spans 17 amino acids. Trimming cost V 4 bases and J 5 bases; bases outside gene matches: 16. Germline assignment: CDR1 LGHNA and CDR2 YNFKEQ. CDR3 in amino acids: CASSLPLPGLVYDEQYF. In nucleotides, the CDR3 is TGTGCCAGCAGCCTCCCCTTACCGGGACTAGTATATGACGAGCAGTACTTC.

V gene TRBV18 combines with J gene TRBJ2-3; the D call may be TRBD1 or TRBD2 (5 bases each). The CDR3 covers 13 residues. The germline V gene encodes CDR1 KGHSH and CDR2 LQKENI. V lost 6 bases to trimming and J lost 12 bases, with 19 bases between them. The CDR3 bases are TGTGCCAGCTCGTCTAGAGGGGACGGAGATCAGTATTTT. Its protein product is CASSSRGDGDQYF.

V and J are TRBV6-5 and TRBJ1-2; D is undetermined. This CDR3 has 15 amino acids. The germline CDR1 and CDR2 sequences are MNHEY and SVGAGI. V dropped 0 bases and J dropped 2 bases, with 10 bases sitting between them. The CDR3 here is CASSYSSARNYGYTF. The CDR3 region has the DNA TGTGCCAGCAGTTACTCGAGTGCGCGAAACTATGGCTACACCTTC.

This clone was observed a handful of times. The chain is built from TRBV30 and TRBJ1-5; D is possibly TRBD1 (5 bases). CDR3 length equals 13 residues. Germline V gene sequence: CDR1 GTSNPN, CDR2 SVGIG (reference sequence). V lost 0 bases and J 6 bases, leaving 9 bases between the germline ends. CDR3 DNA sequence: TGTGCCTGGAGTGTAGGGGCTTCTCAGCCCCAGCATTTT. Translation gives CAWSVGASQPQHF.

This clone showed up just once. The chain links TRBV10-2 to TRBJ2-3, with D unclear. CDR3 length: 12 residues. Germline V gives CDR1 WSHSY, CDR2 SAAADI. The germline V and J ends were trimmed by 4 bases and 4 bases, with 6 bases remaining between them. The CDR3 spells CASSAIADTQYF. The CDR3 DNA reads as TGCGCCAGCAGTGCAATAGCAGATACGCAGTATTTT.

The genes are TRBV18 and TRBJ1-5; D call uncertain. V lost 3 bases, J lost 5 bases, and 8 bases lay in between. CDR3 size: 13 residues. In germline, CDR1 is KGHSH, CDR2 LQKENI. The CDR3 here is CASSPASDQPQHF. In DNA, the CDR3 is TGTGCCAGCTCACCCGCCTCCGATCAGCCCCAGCATTTT. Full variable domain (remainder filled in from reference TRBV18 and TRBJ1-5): NAGVMQNPRHLVRRRGQEARLRCSPMKGHSHVYWYRQLPEEGLKFMVYLQKENIIDESGMPKERFSAEFPKEGPSILRIQQVVRGDSAAYFCASSPASDQPQHFGDGTRLSIL.

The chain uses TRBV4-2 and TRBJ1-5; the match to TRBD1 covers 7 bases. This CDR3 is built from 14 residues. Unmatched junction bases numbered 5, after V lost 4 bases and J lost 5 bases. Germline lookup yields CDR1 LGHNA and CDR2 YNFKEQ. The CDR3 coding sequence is TGTGCCAGCAGCCGACAGGGATCCGATCAGCCCCAGCATTTT. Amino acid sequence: CASSRQGSDQPQHF.

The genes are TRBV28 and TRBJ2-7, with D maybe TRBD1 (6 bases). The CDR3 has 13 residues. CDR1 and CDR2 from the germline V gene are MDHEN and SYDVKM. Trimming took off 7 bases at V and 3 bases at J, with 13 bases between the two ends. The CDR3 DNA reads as TGTGCCAGCACTCCGGACAGTATCTACGAGCAGTACTTC. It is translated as CASTPDSIYEQYF.